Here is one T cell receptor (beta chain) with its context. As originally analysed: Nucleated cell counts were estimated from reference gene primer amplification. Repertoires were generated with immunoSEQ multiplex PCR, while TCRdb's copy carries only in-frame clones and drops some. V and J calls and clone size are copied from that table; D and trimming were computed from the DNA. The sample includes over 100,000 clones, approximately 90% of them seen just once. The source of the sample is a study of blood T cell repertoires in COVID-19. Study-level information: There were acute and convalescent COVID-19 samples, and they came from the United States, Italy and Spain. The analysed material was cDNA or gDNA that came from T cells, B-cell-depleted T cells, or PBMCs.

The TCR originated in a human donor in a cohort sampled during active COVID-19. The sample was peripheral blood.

In DNA form, the CDR3 reads TGCGCCAGCAGCTTCGGGACAGGAACAGATACGCAGTATTTT. The encoded protein is CASSFGTGTDTQYF. The gene calls are TRBV5-1 and TRBJ2-3; 8 nucleotides match TRBD1. CDR1 and CDR2 from the germline V gene are SGHRS and YFSETQ. The J segment lost 3 bases and the V segment lost 2 bases, leaving 2 bases of the junction unmatched. This CDR3 has 14 amino acids.